This TCR beta chain was found in a study of post-analysis software for immune sequencing data. Whole-study results and caveats: The authors found that F measure strongly co-clustered same-batch samples. Patients had higher frequencies than controls of roughly 5 TRBV segments, including TRBV5-6, TRBV5-1 and TRBV20-1. Controls significantly exceeded multiple sclerosis patients in normalized Chao1 diversity.

The V gene end was trimmed by 0 bases and the J gene end by 4 bases; junction bases not matched to a gene: 6. The germline V gene encodes CDR1 MNHEY and CDR2 SVGAGI. This CDR3 contains 17 residues. This clonotype has only one observation. The antigen is not known. The TCR beta cDNA libraries contained unique molecular identifiers. MiXCR, run by TCRdb on the PCR reads, gives a single entry per CDR3 protein. The sample lists hundreds of thousands of distinct CDR3 sequences, roughly 45% occurring once. The V gene is TRBV6-5, the J gene TRBJ2-1; 10 nucleotides line up with TRBD2. The material sequenced was blood. This TCR was recovered from a girl aged 10 to 17 with multiple sclerosis. The chain's CDR3 is CASSYSWTSGTYNEQFF. CDR3 in DNA: TGTGCCAGCAGTTACTCGTGGACTAGCGGCACTTACAATGAGCAGTTCTTC.